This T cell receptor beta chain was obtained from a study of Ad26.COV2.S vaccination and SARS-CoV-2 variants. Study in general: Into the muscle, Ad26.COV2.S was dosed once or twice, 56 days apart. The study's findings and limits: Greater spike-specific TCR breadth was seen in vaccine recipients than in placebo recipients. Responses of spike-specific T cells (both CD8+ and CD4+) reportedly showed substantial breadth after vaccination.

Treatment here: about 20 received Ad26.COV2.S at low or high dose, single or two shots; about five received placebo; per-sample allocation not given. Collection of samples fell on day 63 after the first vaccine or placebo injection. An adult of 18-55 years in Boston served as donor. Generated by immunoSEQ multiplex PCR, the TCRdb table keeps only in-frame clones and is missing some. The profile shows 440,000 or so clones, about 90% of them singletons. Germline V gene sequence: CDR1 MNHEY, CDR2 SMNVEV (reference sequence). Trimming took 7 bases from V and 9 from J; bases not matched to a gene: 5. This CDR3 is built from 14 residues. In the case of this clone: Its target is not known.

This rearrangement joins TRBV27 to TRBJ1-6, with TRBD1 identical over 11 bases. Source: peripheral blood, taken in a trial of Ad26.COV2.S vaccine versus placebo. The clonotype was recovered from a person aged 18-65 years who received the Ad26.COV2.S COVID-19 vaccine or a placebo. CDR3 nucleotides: TGTGCCAGCAAAGGTGGGACAGGGGGTTCACCCCTCCACTTT. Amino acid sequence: CASKGGTGGSPLHF.